A selection of T cell receptor beta chains follows, all from one sample in a study of CD8+ T cells in alopecia areata. The data were produced by immunoSEQ multiplex PCR, yet TCRdb's version contains in-frame clones alone and is incomplete. The sample carries 200,000 or so clones, nearly 60% recorded once. The material was CD4+ T cells sorted from blood, obtained at week 24, from a patient treated with tofacitinib. The receptors derive from a human donor with alopecia areata. Both conserved end residues are part of each CDR3. A D gene is named only where the DNA matches it firmly. Clone size is given for some rows only: seen once, a few or many times, or a class if the clone is expanded.

v_gene: TRBV18
abundance: .
d_gene: TRBD1
j_gene: TRBJ1-2
CDR3aa: CASSLTGTDYGYTF
CDR3nt: TGTGCCAGCTCACTAACCGGGACAGACTATGGCTACACCTTC

v_gene: TRBV5-6
abundance: once
d_gene: .
j_gene: TRBJ1-2
CDR3aa: CASSFGQNRYGYTF
CDR3nt: TGTGCCAGCAGCTTTGGACAGAACCGCTATGGCTACACCTTC

v_gene: TRBV5-1
abundance: .
d_gene: .
j_gene: TRBJ2-7
CDR3aa: CASSPGHRDSWYEQYF
CDR3nt: TGCGCCAGCAGCCCCGGGCACCGGGATAGTTGGTACGAGCAGTACTTC

v_gene: TRBV18
abundance: .
d_gene: .
j_gene: TRBJ2-3
CDR3aa: CASSPKIETDTQYF
CDR3nt: TGTGCCAGCTCACCAAAGATCGAGACAGATACGCAGTATTTT

v_gene: TRBV4-3
abundance: .
d_gene: .
j_gene: TRBJ2-1
CDR3aa: CASSSRGAGSYNEQFF
CDR3nt: TGCGCCAGCAGCTCTCGAGGGGCGGGCTCCTACAATGAGCAGTTCTTC

v_gene: TRBV10-3
abundance: few
d_gene: TRBD1
j_gene: TRBJ2-6
CDR3aa: CAITDREITGANVLTF
CDR3nt: TGTGCCATCACAGACAGGGAAATCACTGGGGCCAACGTCCTGACTTTC

v_gene: TRBV7-9
abundance: .
d_gene: TRBD2
j_gene: TRBJ2-3
CDR3aa: CASSLASGSGTDTQYF
CDR3nt: TGTGCCAGCAGCTTAGCGAGCGGGAGTGGCACAGATACGCAGTATTTT

v_gene: TRBV6-5
abundance: .
d_gene: .
j_gene: TRBJ2-7
CDR3aa: CASSYREEQYF
CDR3nt: TGTGCCAGCAGTTACAGGGAAGAGCAGTACTTC

v_gene: TRBV15
abundance: .
d_gene: .
j_gene: TRBJ2-5
CDR3aa: CATSRGLVGGETQYF
CDR3nt: TGTGCCACCAGCAGAGGACTAGTAGGGGGTGAGACCCAGTACTTC

v_gene: TRBV9
abundance: .
d_gene: .
j_gene: TRBJ2-2
CDR3aa: CASSERDGRELFF
CDR3nt: TGTGCCAGCAGCGAGAGAGATGGGCGGGAGCTGTTTTTT

v_gene: TRBV20-1
abundance: few
d_gene: .
j_gene: TRBJ1-2
CDR3aa: CSAGASGGYTF
CDR3nt: TGCAGTGCTGGGGCCTCGGGTGGCTACACCTTC

v_gene: TRBV7-8
abundance: .
d_gene: .
j_gene: TRBJ1-4
CDR3aa: CASARGWGKDEKLFF
CDR3nt: TGTGCCAGCGCCCGAGGGTGGGGGAAGGATGAAAAACTGTTTTTT

v_gene: TRBV5-1
abundance: once
d_gene: .
j_gene: TRBJ2-1
CDR3aa: CASTTGNDNEQFF
CDR3nt: TGCGCCAGCACTACAGGGAACGACAATGAGCAGTTCTTC

v_gene: TRBV7-8
abundance: .
d_gene: TRBD1
j_gene: TRBJ2-1
CDR3aa: CASSLRDRDNEQFF
CDR3nt: TGTGCCAGCAGCCTCCGGGACAGGGACAATGAGCAGTTCTTC

v_gene: TRBV4-3
abundance: .
d_gene: TRBD2
j_gene: TRBJ2-3
CDR3aa: CASSRSGVPSTDTQYF
CDR3nt: TGCGCCAGCAGCCGCAGCGGGGTTCCTAGCACAGATACGCAGTATTTT

v_gene: TRBV29-1
abundance: .
d_gene: .
j_gene: TRBJ2-5
CDR3aa: CSARLGGETQYF
CDR3nt: TGCAGCGCCCGGCTTGGGGGGGAGACCCAGTACTTC

v_gene: TRBV6-1
abundance: .
d_gene: .
j_gene: TRBJ1-2
CDR3aa: CASSEAGPPNGYTF
CDR3nt: TGTGCCAGCAGTGAAGCTGGACCCCCGAATGGCTACACCTTC

v_gene: TRBV19
abundance: .
d_gene: TRBD1
j_gene: TRBJ2-4
CDR3aa: CASSINRGNIQYF
CDR3nt: TGTGCCAGTAGTATCAACAGGGGAAACATTCAGTACTTC

v_gene: TRBV4-2
abundance: few
d_gene: .
j_gene: TRBJ2-5
CDR3aa: CASSQDSQAWETQYF
CDR3nt: TGTGCCAGCAGCCAAGATTCTCAGGCCTGGGAGACCCAGTACTTC

v_gene: TRBV27
abundance: .
d_gene: .
j_gene: TRBJ2-3
CDR3aa: CASSLRGQGTQYF
CDR3nt: TGTGCCAGCAGTTTGCGGGGGCAAGGTACGCAGTATTTT

v_gene: TRBV18
abundance: few
d_gene: .
j_gene: TRBJ2-5
CDR3aa: CASSPPSVSETQYF
CDR3nt: TGTGCCAGCTCACCACCGTCAGTTTCGGAGACCCAGTACTTC

v_gene: TRBV4-2
abundance: .
d_gene: .
j_gene: TRBJ1-4
CDR3aa: CASSQGTGTNEKLFF
CDR3nt: TGTGCCAGCAGCCAAGGGACGGGAACTAATGAAAAACTGTTTTTT

v_gene: TRBV2
abundance: .
d_gene: TRBD1
j_gene: TRBJ1-4
CDR3aa: CASRADRGFHEKLFF
CDR3nt: TGTGCCAGCAGAGCGGACAGGGGCTTTCATGAAAAACTGTTTTTT

v_gene: TRBV7-9
abundance: few
d_gene: .
j_gene: TRBJ2-7
CDR3aa: CASSPLPFEQYF
CDR3nt: TGTGCCAGCAGCCCGCTCCCGTTCGAGCAGTACTTC

v_gene: TRBV29-1
abundance: .
d_gene: .
j_gene: TRBJ1-1
CDR3aa: CSVARANTEAFF
CDR3nt: TGCAGCGTCGCCAGGGCGAACACTGAAGCTTTCTTT

v_gene: TRBV7-2
abundance: .
d_gene: .
j_gene: TRBJ2-5
CDR3aa: CASRIRAGSQETQYF
CDR3nt: TGTGCCAGCAGAATCAGGGCGGGCTCCCAAGAGACCCAGTACTTC

v_gene: TRBV11-2
abundance: .
d_gene: .
j_gene: TRBJ1-2
CDR3aa: CASSGQGYGYTF
CDR3nt: TGTGCCAGCAGCGGGCAGGGGTATGGCTACACCTTC

v_gene: TRBV2
abundance: .
d_gene: .
j_gene: TRBJ1-1
CDR3aa: CASSLGQGWTIADTEAFF
CDR3nt: TGTGCCAGCAGCTTAGGGCAGGGCTGGACGATAGCGGACACTGAAGCTTTCTTT

v_gene: TRBV10-3
abundance: .
d_gene: TRBD1
j_gene: TRBJ1-2
CDR3aa: CASSATGKFF
CDR3nt: TGTGCCAGCAGTGCGACAGGGAAGTTCTTC

v_gene: TRBV5-4
abundance: .
d_gene: TRBD2
j_gene: TRBJ2-3
CDR3aa: CASSPREAGGRDTQYF
CDR3nt: TGTGCCAGCAGCCCCAGAGAAGCGGGAGGGAGGGATACGCAGTATTTT

v_gene: TRBV5-1
abundance: .
d_gene: .
j_gene: TRBJ2-7
CDR3aa: CASSLVRQEQYF
CDR3nt: TGCGCCAGCAGCTTGGTCAGACAAGAGCAGTACTTC

v_gene: TRBV29-1
abundance: .
d_gene: TRBD1
j_gene: TRBJ1-2
CDR3aa: CSVDAGQGYGYTF
CDR3nt: TGCAGCGTTGACGCTGGACAGGGTTATGGCTACACCTTC

v_gene: TRBV7-2
abundance: .
d_gene: TRBD1
j_gene: TRBJ1-2
CDR3aa: CASSLGGQGYGYTF
CDR3nt: TGTGCCAGCAGCTTAGGGGGACAGGGCTATGGCTACACCTTC

v_gene: TRBV4-2
abundance: few
d_gene: .
j_gene: TRBJ1-1
CDR3aa: CASSHKNTEAFF
CDR3nt: TGTGCCAGCAGCCATAAGAACACTGAAGCTTTCTTT

v_gene: TRBV25-1
abundance: .
d_gene: TRBD2
j_gene: TRBJ2-1
CDR3aa: CASTGSGTSYNEQFF
CDR3nt: TGTGCCAGCACCGGAAGCGGGACCTCCTACAATGAGCAGTTCTTC

v_gene: TRBV5-1
abundance: .
d_gene: .
j_gene: TRBJ2-1
CDR3aa: CASSAGAGFEDNEQFF
CDR3nt: TGCGCCAGCAGCGCTGGGGCGGGTTTTGAAGACAATGAGCAGTTCTTC

v_gene: TRBV2
abundance: .
d_gene: .
j_gene: TRBJ1-1
CDR3aa: CASGTGNTEAFF
CDR3nt: TGTGCCAGCGGTACAGGGAACACTGAAGCTTTCTTT